This TCR beta chain was sequenced during a study of regulatory T cells in long-lasting Graves disease. Whole-study findings and limits: Sample size was small, which may have lowered accuracy.

The CDR3 contains 18 residues. Germline CDR1 DFQATT, CDR2 SNEGSKA (reference sequence). iRepertoire HTBI primers and Arm-PCR of CDR3 regions built TCR beta libraries. One entry per CDR3 protein, called by TCRdb with MiXCR from the multiplex PCR reads. The top ten hold 9.5% to 12% of the sample, which has 400,000 to 550,000 distinct CDR3 sequences, over 15% seen once. On this clonotype itself: Antigen specificity is unknown. Its ends do not fully match the called genes, so a read error is possible.

The sample's time point: newly diagnosed GD, antithyroid drugs for less than 3 months. RNA isolated from PBMCs was used to make the TCR library. The same sample was also used in a study of T cells in Graves' hyperthyroidism and ophthalmopathy. That paper notes: Newly diagnosed patients aged 18 to 65 had hyperthyroidism of under 2 months' duration. The primer set for the first-round RT-PCR of the TCR CDR3 was HTBI.

The rearrangement links TRBV20-1 to TRBJ2-7; 12 nucleotides line up with TRBD1. The clonotype was recovered from a woman aged 25 to 39 with Graves disease. This specimen was peripheral blood mononuclear cells (PBMCs), taken at new diagnosis, from a patient treated with antithyroid drugs. The CDR3 DNA sequence: TGCAGTGCTTCTAGCGGGACAGGGGGCGCCACCGTCTCCTTCGAGCAGTACTTC. Translated, it gives CSASSGTGGATVSFEQYF.